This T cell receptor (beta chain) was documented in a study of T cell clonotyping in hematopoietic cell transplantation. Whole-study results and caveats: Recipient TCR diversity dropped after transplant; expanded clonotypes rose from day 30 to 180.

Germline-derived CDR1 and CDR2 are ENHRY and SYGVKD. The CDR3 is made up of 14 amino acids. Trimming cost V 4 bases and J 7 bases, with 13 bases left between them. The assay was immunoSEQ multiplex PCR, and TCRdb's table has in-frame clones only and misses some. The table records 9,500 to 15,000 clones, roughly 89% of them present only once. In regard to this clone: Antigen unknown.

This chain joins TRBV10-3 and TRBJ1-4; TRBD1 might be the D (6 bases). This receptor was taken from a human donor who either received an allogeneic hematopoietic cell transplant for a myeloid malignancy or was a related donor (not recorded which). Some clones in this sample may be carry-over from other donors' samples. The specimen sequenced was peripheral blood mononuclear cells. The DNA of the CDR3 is TGTGCCATCAGTGGTTCCGGACAGCCTGAAAAACTGTTTTTT. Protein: CAISGSGQPEKLFF.